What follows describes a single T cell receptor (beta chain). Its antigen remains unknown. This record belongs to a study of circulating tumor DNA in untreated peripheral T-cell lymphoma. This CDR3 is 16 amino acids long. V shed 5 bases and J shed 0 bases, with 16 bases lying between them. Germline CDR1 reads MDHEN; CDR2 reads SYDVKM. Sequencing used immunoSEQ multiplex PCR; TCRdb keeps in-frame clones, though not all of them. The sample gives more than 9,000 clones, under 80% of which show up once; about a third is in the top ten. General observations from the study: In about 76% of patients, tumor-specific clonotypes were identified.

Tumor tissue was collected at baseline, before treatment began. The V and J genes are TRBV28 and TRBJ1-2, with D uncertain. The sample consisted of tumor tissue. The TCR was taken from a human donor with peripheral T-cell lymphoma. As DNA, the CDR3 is TGTGCCAGCAGTCTAACGGGCAGGCGGGCTAACTATGGCTACACCTTC. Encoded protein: CASSLTGRRANYGYTF.